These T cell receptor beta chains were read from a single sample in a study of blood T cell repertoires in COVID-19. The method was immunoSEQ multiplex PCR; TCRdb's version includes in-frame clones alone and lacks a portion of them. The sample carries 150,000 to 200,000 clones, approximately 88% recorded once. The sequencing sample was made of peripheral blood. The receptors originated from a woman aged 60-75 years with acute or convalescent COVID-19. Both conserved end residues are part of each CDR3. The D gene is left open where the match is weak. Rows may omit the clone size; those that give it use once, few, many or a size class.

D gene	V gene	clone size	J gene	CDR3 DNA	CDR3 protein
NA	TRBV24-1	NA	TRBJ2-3	TGTGCCACCGGAGCTTATACCTCGGATACGCAGTATTTT	CATGAYTSDTQYF
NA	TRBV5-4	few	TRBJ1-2	TGTGCCAGCAGCTTGGAGGGCCTCAGGGGATCTCCCGCCTGGGGCTACACCTTC	CASSLEGLRGSPAWGYTF
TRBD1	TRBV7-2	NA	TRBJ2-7	TGTGCCAGCAGCTCCCGGACAGGGGGGACCTACGAGCAGTACTTC	CASSSRTGGTYEQYF
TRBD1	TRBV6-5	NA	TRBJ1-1	TGTGCCAGCAGCCAAAACAGGGGTGGAGAAGCTTTCTTT	CASSQNRGGEAFF
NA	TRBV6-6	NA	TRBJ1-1	TGTGCCAGCAGCTCACACATGAACACTGAAGCTTTCTTT	CASSSHMNTEAFF
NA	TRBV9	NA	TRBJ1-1	TGTGCCAGCAGCGTAGATCTAATGAGGAACACTGAAGCTTTCTTT	CASSVDLMRNTEAFF
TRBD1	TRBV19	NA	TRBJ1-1	TGTGCCAGTAGTGTACAGGGGGGAATCACTGAAGCTTTCTTT	CASSVQGGITEAFF
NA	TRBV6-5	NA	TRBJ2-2	TGTGCCAGCAGTCCAGGGCTGAACACCGGGGAGCTGTTTTTT	CASSPGLNTGELFF
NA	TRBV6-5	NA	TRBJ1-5	TGTGCCAGCAGTTATAGGTCGGGTGGCAATCAGCCCCAGCATTTT	CASSYRSGGNQPQHF
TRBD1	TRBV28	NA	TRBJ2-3	TGTGCCAGCAGGCCGGGACAGGGGGGGTTGGATACGCAGTATTTT	CASRPGQGGLDTQYF
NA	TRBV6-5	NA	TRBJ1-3	TGTGCCAGCAGTTGGACTCCTAGCTCTGGAAACACCATATATTTT	CASSWTPSSGNTIYF
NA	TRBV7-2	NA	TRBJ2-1	TGTGCCAGCAGCTTAGAAGCCAGGGTGAATGAGCAGTTCTTC	CASSLEARVNEQFF
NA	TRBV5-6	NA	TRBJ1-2	TGTGCCAGCAGCTCCACAATGTGGGAGGGGGATGGCTACACCTTC	CASSSTMWEGDGYTF
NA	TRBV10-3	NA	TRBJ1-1	TGTGCCATCAGTGAAACAGGGAGAGGCACTGAAGCTTTCTTT	CAISETGRGTEAFF
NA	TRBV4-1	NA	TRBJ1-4	TGCGCCAGCAGCCAGCCGCAAGACAGGCGGGGGGGAAAACTGTTTTTT	CASSQPQDRRGGKLFF
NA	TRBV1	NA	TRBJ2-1	TGCACCAGCAGCCAAGTCGCTCTAGCGCCTTACAATGAGCAGTTCTTC	CTSSQVALAPYNEQFF
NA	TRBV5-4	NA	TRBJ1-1	TGTGCCAGCAGCTTGGAGGGGTCGGTCTACTTT	CASSLEGSVYF
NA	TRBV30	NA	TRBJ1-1	TGTGCCTGGAGTGCCCTGGTAGATCGAACCCAAGCTTTCTTT	CAWSALVDRTQAFF
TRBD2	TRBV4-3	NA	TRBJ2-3	TGCGCCAGCAGCCAAGATCGCAGTCTAGCGGGGCGGTCAGATACGCAGTATTTT	CASSQDRSLAGRSDTQYF
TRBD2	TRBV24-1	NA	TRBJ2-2	TGTGCCACCAGTGCGACTAGCCTGAACACCGGGGAGCTGTTTTTT	CATSATSLNTGELFF
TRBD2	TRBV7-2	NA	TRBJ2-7	TGTGCCAGCAGCTCCCGCGTGGGACTAGCGGGGGAGGCCTACGAGCAGTACTTC	CASSSRVGLAGEAYEQYF
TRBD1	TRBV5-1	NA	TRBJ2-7	TGCGCCAGCAGCTACGGACAGGGCGAGCAGTACTTC	CASSYGQGEQYF
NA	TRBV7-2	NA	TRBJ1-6	TGTGCCAGCAGCTTAGCGCGTGCACCTAATTCACCCCTCCACTTT	CASSLARAPNSPLHF
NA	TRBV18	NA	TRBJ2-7	TGTGCCAGCTCACCATTAACACAGGGCTACGAGCAGTACTTC	CASSPLTQGYEQYF
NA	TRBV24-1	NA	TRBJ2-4	TGTGCCACCAGTGATTCGTCGGGGGCCAAAAACATTCAGTACTTC	CATSDSSGAKNIQYF
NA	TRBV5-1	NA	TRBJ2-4	TGCGCCAGCAGCTTGGTGGGCACTCTGAACAGTAACATTCAGTACTTC	CASSLVGTLNSNIQYF
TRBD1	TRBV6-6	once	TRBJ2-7	TGTGCCAGCAGCCCGACAGGGGGCCTTAAAGCCTACGAGCAGTACTTC	CASSPTGGLKAYEQYF
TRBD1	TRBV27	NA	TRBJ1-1	TGTGCCAGCAGGCCAACAGGGGGCGGGAACACTGAAGCTTTCTTT	CASRPTGGGNTEAFF
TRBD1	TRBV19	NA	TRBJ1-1	TGTGCCAGTAGTCCCTCCCCTGGGACAGAGAACACTGAAGCTTTCTTT	CASSPSPGTENTEAFF
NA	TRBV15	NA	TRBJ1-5	TGTGCCACCAGCCCCTACGGGGGGACGCTCAATCAGCCCCAGCATTTT	CATSPYGGTLNQPQHF
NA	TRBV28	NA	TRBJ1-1	TGTGCCAGCAGTTTATCGAACAGATACACTGAAGCTTTCTTT	CASSLSNRYTEAFF
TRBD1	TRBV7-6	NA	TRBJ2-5	TGTGCCAGCAGCGGACAGGGGGCCCAAGAGACCCAGTACTTC	CASSGQGAQETQYF
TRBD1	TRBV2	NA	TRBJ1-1	TGTGCCAGCAGTGAACAGGGGGCTAACACTGAAGCTTTCTTT	CASSEQGANTEAFF
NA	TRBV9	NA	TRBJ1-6	TGTGCCAGCAGCGTAGGATCATGGGCGGGGGAACATCGTTCACCCCTCCACTTT	CASSVGSWAGEHRSPLHF
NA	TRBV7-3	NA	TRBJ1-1	TGTGCCAGCAGCCCTGGGGCGAACACTGAAGCTTTCTTT	CASSPGANTEAFF
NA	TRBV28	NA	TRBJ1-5	TGTGCCAGCAGTTTATCGGCAGGACATAGCAATCAGCCCCAGCATTTT	CASSLSAGHSNQPQHF
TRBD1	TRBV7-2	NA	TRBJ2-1	TGTGCCAGCAGCTTACCCGGGACAGGGTCGGCGCAGTTCTTC	CASSLPGTGSAQFF
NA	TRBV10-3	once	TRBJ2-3	TGTGCCATGACGGGACTGCTCACAGATACGCAGTATTTT	CAMTGLLTDTQYF
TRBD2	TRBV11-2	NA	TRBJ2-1	TGTGCCAGCAGCCGAAATAGCGGGGGACCCTACAATGAGCAGTTCTTC	CASSRNSGGPYNEQFF